This T cell receptor (beta chain) came from a study of blood T cell repertoires in COVID-19. Study context: Material from acute and convalescent COVID-19 was sourced from the United States, Italy and Spain. PBMCs, B-cell-depleted T cells, or T cells were the source of the cDNA or gDNA that made up the material.

Germline CDR1 KGHDR, CDR2 SFDVKD. This CDR3 has 16 amino acids. V gave up 5 bases and J gave up 2 bases; unmatched junction bases: 6. Profiling relied on immunoSEQ multiplex PCR, and the TCRdb table lists in-frame clones only, not all of them. The sample includes some 130,000 clones, 70% to 90% seen only once; the top ten take 2% to 2.5%. This sequence was found in a man between 65 and 80 years old with active COVID-19. The sample comprised peripheral blood. The V and J genes are TRBV24-1 and TRBJ2-5; TRBD2 matches 11 bases. Written as DNA, the CDR3 is TGTGCCACCAGTGGTAGCGGGAGGGCCCATCAAGAGACCCAGTACTTC. Residues: CATSGSGRAHQETQYF.